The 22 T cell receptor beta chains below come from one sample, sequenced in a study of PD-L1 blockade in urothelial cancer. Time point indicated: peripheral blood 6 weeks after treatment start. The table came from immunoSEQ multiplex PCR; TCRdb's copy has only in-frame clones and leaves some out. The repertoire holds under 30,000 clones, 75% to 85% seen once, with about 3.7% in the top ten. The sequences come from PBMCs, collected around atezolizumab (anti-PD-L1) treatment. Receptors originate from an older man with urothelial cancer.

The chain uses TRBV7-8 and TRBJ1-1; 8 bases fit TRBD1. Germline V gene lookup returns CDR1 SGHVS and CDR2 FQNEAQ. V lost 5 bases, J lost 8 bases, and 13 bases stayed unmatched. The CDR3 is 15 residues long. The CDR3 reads CASSPRDRGAREAFF. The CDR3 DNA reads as TGTGCCAGCAGCCCGAGAGACAGGGGAGCCAGGGAAGCTTTCTTT.

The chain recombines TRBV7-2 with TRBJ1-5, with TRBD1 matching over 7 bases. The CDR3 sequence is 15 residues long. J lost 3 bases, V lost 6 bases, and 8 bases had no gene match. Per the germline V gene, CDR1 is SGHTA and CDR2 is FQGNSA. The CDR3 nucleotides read TGTGCCAGCAGTTCCACAGGGGTTGTCAATCAGCCCCAGCATTTT. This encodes CASSSTGVVNQPQHF.

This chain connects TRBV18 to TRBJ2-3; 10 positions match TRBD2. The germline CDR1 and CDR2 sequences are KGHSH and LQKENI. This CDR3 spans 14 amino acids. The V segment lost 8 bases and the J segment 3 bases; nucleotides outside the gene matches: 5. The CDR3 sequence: CASRRTSGTDTQYF. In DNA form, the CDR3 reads TGTGCCAGCCGACGGACTAGCGGAACAGATACGCAGTATTTT. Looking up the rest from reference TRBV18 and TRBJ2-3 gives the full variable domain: NAGVMQNPRHLVRRRGQEARLRCSPMKGHSHVYWYRQLPEEGLKFMVYLQKENIIDESGMPKERFSAEFPKEGPSILRIQQVVRGDSAAYFCASRRTSGTDTQYFGPGTRLTVL.

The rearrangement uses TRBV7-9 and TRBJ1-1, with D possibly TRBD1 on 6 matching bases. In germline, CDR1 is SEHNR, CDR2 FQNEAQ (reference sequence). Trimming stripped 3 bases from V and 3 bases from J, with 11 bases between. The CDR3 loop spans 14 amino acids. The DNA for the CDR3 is TGTGCCAGCAGCTTGTCAGGGACATACACTGAAGCTTTCTTT. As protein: CASSLSGTYTEAFF.

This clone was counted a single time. CDR3 bases: TGCGCCAGCAGCCAGAGACACGGACAGTCTAAAGGGGAAAAACTGTTTTTT. It is translated as CASSQRHGQSKGEKLFF. This rearrangement joins TRBV4-3 to TRBJ1-4; D possibly corresponds to TRBD1 (6 bases). Germline V gene sequence: CDR1 LGHNA, CDR2 YSLEER. This CDR3 contains 17 residues. The V end lost 3 bases, the J end lost 8 bases, and 22 bases lay between the germline ends.

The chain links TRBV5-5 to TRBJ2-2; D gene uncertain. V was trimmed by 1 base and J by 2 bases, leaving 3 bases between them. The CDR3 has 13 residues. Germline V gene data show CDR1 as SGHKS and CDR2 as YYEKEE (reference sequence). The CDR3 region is CASSLLNTGELFF. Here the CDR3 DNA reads TGTGCCAGCAGCTTGCTAAACACCGGGGAGCTGTTTTTT.

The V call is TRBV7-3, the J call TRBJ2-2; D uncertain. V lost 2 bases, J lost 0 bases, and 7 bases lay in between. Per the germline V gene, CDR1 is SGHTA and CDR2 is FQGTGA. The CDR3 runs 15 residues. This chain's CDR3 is CASSLGHANTGELFF. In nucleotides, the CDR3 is TGTGCCAGCAGCTTAGGGCACGCGAACACCGGGGAGCTGTTTTTT.

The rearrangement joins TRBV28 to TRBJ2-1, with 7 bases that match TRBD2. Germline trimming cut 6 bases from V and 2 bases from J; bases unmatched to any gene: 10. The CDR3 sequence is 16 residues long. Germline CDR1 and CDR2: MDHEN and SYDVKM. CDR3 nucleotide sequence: TGTGCCAGCAGCCCCGGGGGGAGCGGAACCTACAATGAGCAGTTCTTC. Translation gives CASSPGGSGTYNEQFF.

CDR3 sequence (DNA): TGTGCCAGTGACGGACTAGCGGGCTCACGCACCTCCTACAATGAGCAGTTCTTC. This codes for CASDGLAGSRTSYNEQFF. The chain employs TRBV19 and TRBJ2-1, with 11 positions matching TRBD2. The V gene's germline CDR1 is LNHDA and CDR2 SQIVND (reference sequence). The junction had 12 bases not matched to a gene; V was cut back by 8 bases and J by 0 bases. CDR3 length: 18 residues.

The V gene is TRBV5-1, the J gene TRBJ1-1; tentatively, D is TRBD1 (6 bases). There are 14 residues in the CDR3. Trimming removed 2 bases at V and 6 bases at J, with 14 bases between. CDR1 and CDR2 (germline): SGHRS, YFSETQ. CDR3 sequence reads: CASSLSQGRSEAFF. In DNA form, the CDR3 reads TGCGCCAGCAGCTTATCACAGGGAAGATCTGAAGCTTTCTTT.

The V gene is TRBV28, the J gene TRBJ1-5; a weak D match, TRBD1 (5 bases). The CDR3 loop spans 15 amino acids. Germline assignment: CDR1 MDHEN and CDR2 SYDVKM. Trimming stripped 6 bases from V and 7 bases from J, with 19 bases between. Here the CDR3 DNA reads TGTGCCAGCAGCCCATTAAGGCAGGGTATACAGCCCCAGCATTTT. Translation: CASSPLRQGIQPQHF.

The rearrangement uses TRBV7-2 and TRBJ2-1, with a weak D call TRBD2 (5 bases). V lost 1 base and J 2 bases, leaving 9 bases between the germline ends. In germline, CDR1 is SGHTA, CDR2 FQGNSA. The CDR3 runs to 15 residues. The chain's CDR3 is CASSLERSPYNEQFF. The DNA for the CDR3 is TGTGCCAGCAGCTTAGAGCGGTCCCCCTACAATGAGCAGTTCTTC.

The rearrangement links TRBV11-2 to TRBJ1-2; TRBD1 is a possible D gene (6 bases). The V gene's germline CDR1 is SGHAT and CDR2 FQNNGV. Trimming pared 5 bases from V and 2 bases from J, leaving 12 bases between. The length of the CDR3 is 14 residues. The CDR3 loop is CASSPDRRNYGYTF. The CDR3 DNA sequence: TGTGCCAGCAGCCCTGACAGGAGGAACTATGGCTACACCTTC.

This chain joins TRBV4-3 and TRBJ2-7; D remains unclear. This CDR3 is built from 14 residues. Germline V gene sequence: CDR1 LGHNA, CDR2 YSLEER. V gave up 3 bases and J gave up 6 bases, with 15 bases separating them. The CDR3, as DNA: TGCGCCAGCAGCCAGGTTTATCCACCGGGCGAGCAGTACTTC. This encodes CASSQVYPPGEQYF.

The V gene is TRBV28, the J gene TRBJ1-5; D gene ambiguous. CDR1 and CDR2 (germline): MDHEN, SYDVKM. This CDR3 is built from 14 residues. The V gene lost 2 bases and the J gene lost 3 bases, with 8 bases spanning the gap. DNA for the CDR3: TGTGCCAGCAGTTTAGGGCAGGACAATCAGCCCCAGCATTTT. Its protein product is CASSLGQDNQPQHF. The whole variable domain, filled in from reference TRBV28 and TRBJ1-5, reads DVKVTQSSRYLVKRTGEKVFLECVQDMDHENMFWYRQDPGLGLRLIYFSYDVKMKEKGDIPEGYSVSREKKERFSLILESASTNQTSMYLCASSLGQDNQPQHFGDGTRLSIL.

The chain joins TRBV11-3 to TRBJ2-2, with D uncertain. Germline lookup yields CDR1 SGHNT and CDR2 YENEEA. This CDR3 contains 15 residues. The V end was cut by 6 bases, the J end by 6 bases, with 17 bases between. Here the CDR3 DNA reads TGTGCCAGCAGTCTTAGACCCGGTGGGCCCGGGGAGCTGTTTTTT. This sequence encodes CASSLRPGGPGELFF.

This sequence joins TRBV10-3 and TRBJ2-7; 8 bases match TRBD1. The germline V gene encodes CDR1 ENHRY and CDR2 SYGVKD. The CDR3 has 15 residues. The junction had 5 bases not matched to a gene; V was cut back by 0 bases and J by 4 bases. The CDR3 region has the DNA TGTGCCATCAGTGAGTCTGCAGGGGGCACGTACGAGCAGTACTTC. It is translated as CAISESAGGTYEQYF.

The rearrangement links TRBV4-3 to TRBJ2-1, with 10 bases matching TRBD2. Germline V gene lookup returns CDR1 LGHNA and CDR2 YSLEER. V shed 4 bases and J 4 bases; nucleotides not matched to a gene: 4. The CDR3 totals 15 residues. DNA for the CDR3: TGCGCCAGCAGCCCTGGACTAGCGGCTTACAATGAGCAGTTCTTC. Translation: CASSPGLAAYNEQFF.

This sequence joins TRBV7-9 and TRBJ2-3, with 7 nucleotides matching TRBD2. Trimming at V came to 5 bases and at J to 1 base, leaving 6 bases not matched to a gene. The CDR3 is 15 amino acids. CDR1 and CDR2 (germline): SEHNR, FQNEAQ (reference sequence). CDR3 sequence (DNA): TGTGCCAGCAGCCGGACGGGGGGACGCACAGATACGCAGTATTTT. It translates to CASSRTGGRTDTQYF.

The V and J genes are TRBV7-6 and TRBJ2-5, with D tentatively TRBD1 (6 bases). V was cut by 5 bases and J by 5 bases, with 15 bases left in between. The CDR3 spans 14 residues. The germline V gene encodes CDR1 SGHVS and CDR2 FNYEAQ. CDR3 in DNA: TGTGCCAGCAGCCAGGGGCGCGAGGGGGAGACCCAGTACTTC. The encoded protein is CASSQGREGETQYF. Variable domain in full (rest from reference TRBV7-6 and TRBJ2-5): GAGVSQSPRYKVTKRGQDVALRCDPISGHVSLYWYRQALGQGPEFLTYFNYEAQQDKSGLPNDRFSAERPEGSISTLTIQRTEQRDSAMYRCASSQGREGETQYFGPGTRLLVL.

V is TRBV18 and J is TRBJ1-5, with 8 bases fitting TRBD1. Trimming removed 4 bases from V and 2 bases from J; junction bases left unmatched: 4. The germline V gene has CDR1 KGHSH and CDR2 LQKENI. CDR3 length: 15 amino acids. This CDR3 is CASSQQGVGNQPQHF. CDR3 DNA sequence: TGTGCCAGCTCACAACAGGGGGTTGGCAATCAGCCCCAGCATTTT.

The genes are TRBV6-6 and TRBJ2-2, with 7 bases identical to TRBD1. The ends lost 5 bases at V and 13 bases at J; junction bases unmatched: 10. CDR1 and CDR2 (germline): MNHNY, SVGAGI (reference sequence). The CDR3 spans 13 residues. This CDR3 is CASSPQRHRGLFF. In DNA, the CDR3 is TGTGCCAGCAGTCCACAACGCCACAGGGGGCTGTTTTTT.